This T cell receptor (beta chain) emerged from a study of response to subunit inactivated influenza vaccine. The CDR3 has 14 amino acids. The germline V gene has CDR1 LNHNV and CDR2 YYDKDF (reference sequence). The germline V and J ends were trimmed by 1 base and 6 bases, with 9 bases remaining between them. MiXCR was run by TCRdb on the RT-PCR reads, yielding one entry per CDR3 protein. The table includes about 500,000 distinct CDR3 sequences, 16% detected once. Regarding this clonotype: The antigen is undetermined.

General study results and limits: The study's authors posited that every seasonal influenza vaccination enlists few new T cells.

The source is a man aged 45-69 years who received an inactivated influenza vaccine. The source was CD4+ T cells sorted from PBMCs, collected roughly 24 months after vaccination. The V gene is TRBV15, the J gene TRBJ2-2; TRBD2 is a possible D gene (5 bases). The CDR3 DNA is TGTGCCACCAGCAGAGCGGGAAGGGCCGGGGAGCTGTTTTTT. This codes for CATSRAGRAGELFF.